Shown below are 31 T cell receptor beta chains from a single sample sequenced in a study of cytomegalovirus exposure and HLA in healthy donors. This table comes from immunoSEQ multiplex PCR, and its TCRdb copy is limited to in-frame clones, with some not included. Of roughly 130,000 clones in the sample, approximately 87% are singletons; the top ten hold 2.9%. What was sequenced was PBMCs. Source of these receptors: a man aged 18 to 29 in good health and CMV-seronegative.

As regards this clone: Other DNA sequences of this sample code for an identical CDR3. This chain connects TRBV9 to TRBJ1-2, with no clear D. This CDR3 has 16 amino acids. V lost 2 bases and J lost 3, with 17 bases in between. Germline values: CDR1 SGDLS, CDR2 YYNGEE. CDR3 sequence: CASSVAPLMEDYGYTF. CDR3 bases: TGTGCCAGCAGCGTGGCACCACTTATGGAGGACTATGGCTACACCTTC.

J is TRBJ1-2 and V is TRBV5-5; 7 bases map to TRBD1. The CDR3 spans 17 residues. J lost 1 base, V lost 2 bases, and 11 bases had no gene match. Germline V lookup: CDR1 SGHKS, CDR2 YYEKEE (reference sequence). In DNA, the CDR3 is TGTGCCAGCAGCTTAGATCAGGAGACAGGGTATAACTATGGCTACACCTTC. Translated, it gives CASSLDQETGYNYGYTF. Using reference TRBV5-5 and TRBJ1-2 for the parts outside the CDR3, the full variable domain is DAGVTQSPTHLIKTRGQQVTLRCSPISGHKSVSWYQQVLGQGPQFIFQYYEKEERGRGNFPDRFSARQFPNYSSELNVNALLLGDSALYLCASSLDQETGYNYGYTFGSGTRLTVV.

This clone was seen just once. This chain connects TRBV6-5 to TRBJ2-7; 12 bases are a match to TRBD2. The CDR3 has 15 amino acids. The germline V gene encodes CDR1 MNHEY and CDR2 SVGAGI. V was pared by 6 bases and J by 2 bases, with 5 bases of the junction left unmatched. The CDR3 is CASSSTSGGPYEQYF. The CDR3 DNA reads as TGTGCCAGCAGCTCGACTAGCGGGGGCCCCTACGAGCAGTACTTC.

The chain joins TRBV7-2 to TRBJ2-5; TRBD1 is a possible D gene (5 bases). The CDR3 spans 14 residues. Per germline, CDR1 SGHTA and CDR2 FQGNSA. V shed 3 bases and J shed 4 bases, with 12 bases lying between them. For the CDR3, the DNA is TGTGCCAGCAGCTTCGCAGGGTTGAGAGAGACCCAGTACTTC. It yields the protein CASSFAGLRETQYF.

V usage is TRBV28 and J usage is TRBJ1-1, with D perhaps matching TRBD1 (6 bases). The CDR3 spans 11 residues. Germline CDR1 and CDR2: MDHEN and SYDVKM. Trimming left V 7 bases short and J 11 bases short, with 14 bases between. The DNA of the CDR3 is TGTGCCAGCACCGATAACAGGGACGCTTTCTTT. Its translation is CASTDNRDAFF. The full variable domain, in which reference TRBV28 and TRBJ1-1 provide the parts outside the CDR3, is DVKVTQSSRYLVKRTGEKVFLECVQDMDHENMFWYRQDPGLGLRLIYFSYDVKMKEKGDIPEGYSVSREKKERFSLILESASTNQTSMYLCASTDNRDAFFGQGTRLTVV.

The genes are TRBV5-6 and TRBJ1-5; TRBD1 matches 8 bases. J was trimmed by 4 bases and V by 4 bases; bases with no gene match: 4. Germline V lookup: CDR1 SGHDT, CDR2 YYEEEE. CDR3 size: 14 residues. The CDR3 reads CASSPGTGNQPQHF. In nucleotides, the CDR3 is TGTGCCAGCAGCCCCGGGACAGGAAATCAGCCCCAGCATTTT.

This sequence joins TRBV9 and TRBJ1-5; D gene ambiguous. The CDR3 is 15 residues long. Germline CDR1 SGDLS, CDR2 YYNGEE. V dropped 4 bases and J dropped 6 bases, with 17 bases sitting between them. The DNA for the CDR3 is TGTGCCAGCAGCCTCAAGGTTCCCCCTAGTCAGCCCCAGCATTTT. Its protein product is CASSLKVPPSQPQHF.

The chain is built from TRBV5-1 and TRBJ2-1; weak D call: TRBD2 (6 bases). Germline loops: CDR1 SGHRS, CDR2 YFSETQ. The CDR3 length is 13 residues. The V end was cut by 7 bases, the J end by 4 bases, with 12 bases between. CDR3 DNA sequence: TGCGCCAGCGGACGGGCGGGGTACAATGAGCAGTTCTTC. Translated, it gives CASGRAGYNEQFF.

V usage is TRBV7-9 and J usage is TRBJ2-7; tentative D call: TRBD2 (6 bases). Germline CDR1 is SEHNR and CDR2 is FQNEAQ (reference sequence). V lost 0 bases and J lost 4, with 16 bases in between. The CDR3 has 16 amino acids. CDR3 coding DNA: TGTGCCAGCAGCTTAGCGCGGGACCCATGGCGGTACGAGCAGTACTTC. It specifies CASSLARDPWRYEQYF.

V is TRBV25-1 and J is TRBJ2-7; 8 bases align to TRBD1. Trimming at V came to 2 bases and at J to 3 bases, leaving 6 bases not matched to a gene. In germline, CDR1 is MGHDK, CDR2 SYGVNS. This CDR3 comprises 15 residues. The DNA of the CDR3 is TGTGCCAGCAGTGAACCCGGGACAGGCCTCTACGAGCAGTACTTC. This encodes CASSEPGTGLYEQYF.

This clone was found a few times. The V and J genes are TRBV6-5 and TRBJ1-2; no clear D. Germline CDR1 is MNHEY and CDR2 is SVGAGI. Trimming took off 7 bases at V and 0 bases at J, with 12 bases between the two ends. The length of the CDR3 is 14 residues. CDR3 DNA sequence: TGTGCCAGCATGCCAGCCAGGACTAACTATGGCTACACCTTC. Translating it yields CASMPARTNYGYTF.

The chain couples TRBV13 to TRBJ2-1, with 12 bases identical to TRBD2. CDR1 PRHDT and CDR2 FYEKMQ come from the germline V gene (reference sequence). With V trimmed by 5 bases and J by 3 bases, 5 bases remained unmatched. The CDR3 runs 16 residues. This chain's CDR3 is CASSGTGLAGYNEQFF. The DNA for the CDR3 is TGTGCCAGCAGCGGCACGGGACTAGCGGGCTACAATGAGCAGTTCTTC.

V is TRBV2 and J is TRBJ2-1; D ambiguous. Germline CDR1 is SNHLY and CDR2 is FYNNEI. V gave up 3 bases and J gave up 8 bases, with 5 bases separating them. This CDR3 has 11 amino acids. CDR3 DNA sequence: TGTGCCAGCAGTGATCGAGATGAGCAGTTCTTC. This encodes CASSDRDEQFF. Using reference TRBV2 and TRBJ2-1 for the parts outside the CDR3, the full variable domain is EPEVTQTPSHQVTQMGQEVILRCVPISNHLYFYWYRQILGQKVEFLVSFYNNEISEKSEIFDDQFSVERPDGSNFTLKIRSTKLEDSAMYFCASSDRDEQFFGPGTRLTVL.

This chain joins TRBV5-1 and TRBJ1-1; 7 bases line up with TRBD1. This CDR3 contains 13 residues. Trimming took 3 bases from V and 7 from J; bases not matched to a gene: 6. The germline CDR1 and CDR2 sequences are SGHRS and YFSETQ. CDR3: CASSWGQKSEAFF. The DNA of the CDR3 is TGCGCCAGCAGCTGGGGACAGAAGAGTGAAGCTTTCTTT.

The J gene is TRBJ2-5, the V gene TRBV7-2; D is perhaps TRBD2 (6 bases). This CDR3 has 14 residues. Per the germline V gene, CDR1 is SGHTA and CDR2 is FQGNSA. The V end lost 4 bases, the J end lost 5 bases, and 14 bases lay between the germline ends. CDR3 sequence reads: CASSSPPGVETQYF. CDR3 sequence (DNA): TGTGCCAGCAGCTCCCCCCCGGGAGTCGAGACCCAGTACTTC.

The V and J genes are TRBV5-4 and TRBJ2-7; 7 nucleotides line up with TRBD1. Germline V gene data show CDR1 as SGHNT and CDR2 as YYREEE (reference sequence). J gave up 6 bases and V 3 bases, and 3 bases lay outside the gene matches. The CDR3 is 12 residues long. The CDR3 nucleotides read TGTGCCAGCAGCTCCGACAGGGCCGAGCAGTACTTC. Its translation: CASSSDRAEQYF.

This chain connects TRBV5-5 to TRBJ1-5; perhaps TRBD1 as D (5 bases). The CDR3 totals 15 residues. Germline V gene sequence: CDR1 SGHKS, CDR2 YYEKEE (reference sequence). V gave up 3 bases and J gave up 6 bases, with 16 bases separating them. The CDR3 nucleotides are TGTGCCAGCAGCTCGGATTATCGGCAGGGTCAGCCCCAGCATTTT. Amino acid sequence: CASSSDYRQGQPQHF.

The chain is built from TRBV19 and TRBJ1-2, with TRBD1 identical over 8 bases. Trimming at V came to 5 bases and at J to 4 bases, leaving 3 bases not matched to a gene. The V gene's germline CDR1 is LNHDA and CDR2 SQIVND (reference sequence). The CDR3 has 13 amino acids. The CDR3 spells CASSFGQGYGYTF. The CDR3, as DNA: TGTGCCAGTAGTTTTGGACAGGGCTATGGCTACACCTTC.

The chain carries TRBV5-6 and TRBJ2-5, with TRBD2 matching 12 bases. This CDR3 is 16 amino acids long. From germline, CDR1 is SGHDT and CDR2 YYEEEE. J lost 1 base, V lost 4 bases, and 5 bases had no gene match. CDR3 nucleotides: TGTGCCAGCAGCCAACGACTAGCGGGAGCCCAAGAGACCCAGTACTTC. Translated, it gives CASSQRLAGAQETQYF.

This clone was observed a single time. The chain uses TRBV2 and TRBJ1-5, with 10 bases matching TRBD1. Germline lookup yields CDR1 SNHLY and CDR2 FYNNEI. With V trimmed by 5 bases and J by 5 bases, 6 bases remained unmatched. The CDR3 is 15 residues long. CDR3 sequence reads: CASSYGTGEHQPQHF. The CDR3 DNA follows: TGTGCCAGCAGTTACGGGACAGGGGAACATCAGCCCCAGCATTTT.

The J gene is TRBJ2-5, the V gene TRBV7-6; D may be TRBD2 (5 bases). CDR3 length equals 14 residues. The V gene's germline CDR1 is SGHVS and CDR2 FNYEAQ. Trimming cost V 1 base and J 2 bases, with 8 bases left between them. The CDR3 bases are TGTGCCAGCAGCTTAGTAGAGGGACAAGAGACCCAGTACTTC. Residues: CASSLVEGQETQYF.

The chain joins TRBV7-9 to TRBJ1-1, with 8 nucleotides matching TRBD1. Germline lookup yields CDR1 SEHNR and CDR2 FQNEAQ (reference sequence). This CDR3 has 14 amino acids. The V segment lost 3 bases and the J segment 4 bases; nucleotides outside the gene matches: 4. In DNA form, the CDR3 reads TGTGCCAGCAGCTTTGGGACAGGTCCCACTGAAGCTTTCTTT. It translates to CASSFGTGPTEAFF.

This clone has just one count. The chain links TRBV7-7 to TRBJ2-3; 15 bases line up with TRBD2. Looked up from germline, CDR1 is SSHAT and CDR2 is FNYEAQ (reference sequence). This CDR3 is 18 amino acids long. Germline trimming cut 5 bases from V and 6 bases from J; bases unmatched to any gene: 12. The CDR3 bases are TGTGCCAGCAGCCAGGGCGAGGGACTAGCGGGGGGATTGGATACGCAGTATTTT. Encoded protein: CASSQGEGLAGGLDTQYF. The variable domain in full, with the rest retrieved from reference TRBV7-7 and TRBJ2-3, is GAGVSQSPRYKVTKRGQDVTLRCDPISSHATLYWYQQALGQGPEFLTYFNYEAQPDKSGLPSDRFSAERPEGSISTLTIQRTEQRDSAMYRCASSQGEGLAGGLDTQYFGPGTRLTVL.

This chain links TRBV11-2 with TRBJ2-2; maybe TRBD1 (5 bases). CDR3 length: 17 residues. CDR1 is SGHAT, CDR2 FQNNGV, per germline. Trimming removed 0 bases at V and 4 bases at J, with 15 bases between. This chain's CDR3 is CASSLDWSRASTGELFF. The CDR3 nucleotides are TGTGCCAGCAGCTTAGATTGGAGCAGGGCCAGCACCGGGGAGCTGTTTTTT.

The chain employs TRBV9 and TRBJ2-3, with a possible D match to TRBD2 (6 bases). The CDR3 runs 13 residues. Germline lookup yields CDR1 SGDLS and CDR2 YYNGEE. V lost 0 bases and J lost 5, with 7 bases in between. CDR3 nucleotides: TGTGCCAGCAGCGTAGCGGGGGAAGATACGCAGTATTTT. Amino acid sequence: CASSVAGEDTQYF.

The chain couples TRBV25-1 to TRBJ2-5; 9 bases map to TRBD2. From germline, CDR1 is MGHDK and CDR2 SYGVNS. V gave up 1 base and J gave up 1 base; unmatched junction bases: 4. This CDR3 comprises 16 residues. CDR3 sequence (DNA): TGTGCCAGCAGTGAATGGCTAGCGGGATCCCAAGAGACCCAGTACTTC. Protein product: CASSEWLAGSQETQYF.

The V and J genes are TRBV11-2 and TRBJ2-3; perhaps TRBD2 as D (6 bases). The CDR3 consists of 15 residues. The V end was cut by 7 bases, the J end by 1 base, with 15 bases between. In germline, CDR1 is SGHAT, CDR2 FQNNGV. CDR3 nucleotides: TGTGCCAGCACCGCCGGGGGAGAGGGCACAGATACGCAGTATTTT. Translating it yields CASTAGGEGTDTQYF.

The rearrangement links TRBV7-2 to TRBJ2-5; no definite D call. This CDR3 region has 15 residues. Trimming took off 7 bases at V and 5 bases at J, with 20 bases between the two ends. Germline CDR1 and CDR2: SGHTA and FQGNSA. The CDR3 region is CASNIFGLGRETQYF. Here the CDR3 DNA reads TGTGCCAGCAATATCTTCGGTCTGGGCAGGGAGACCCAGTACTTC.

The chain is built from TRBV28 and TRBJ1-5, with D tentatively TRBD1 (6 bases). Per the germline V gene, CDR1 is MDHEN and CDR2 is SYDVKM. The length of the CDR3 is 18 residues. Trimming removed 2 bases from V and 2 bases from J, with 19 bases in between. CDR3 sequence: CASSLGHRARGGNQPQHF. CDR3 in DNA: TGTGCCAGCAGTTTAGGCCACAGGGCGCGGGGGGGCAATCAGCCCCAGCATTTT.

This chain uses TRBV7-2 with TRBJ2-1; TRBD2 agrees at 12 bases. Germline-derived CDR1 and CDR2 are SGHTA and FQGNSA. The CDR3 is 17 residues long. V dropped 1 base and J dropped 7; count of bases not matched to a gene: 8. CDR3 sequence reads: CASSLGLAGGPINEQFF. The DNA for the CDR3 is TGTGCCAGCAGCTTAGGGCTAGCGGGGGGGCCGATAAATGAGCAGTTCTTC.

The V and J genes are TRBV11-3 and TRBJ2-2; 10 nucleotides line up with TRBD2. V dropped 5 bases and J dropped 6; count of bases not matched to a gene: 9. Germline CDR1 is SGHNT and CDR2 is YENEEA. CDR3 size: 16 residues. CDR3 loop: CASSLRAGGPSGELFF. As DNA, the CDR3 is TGTGCCAGCAGCCTCCGAGCGGGGGGGCCTTCCGGGGAGCTGTTTTTT. The variable domain in full, with the rest retrieved from reference TRBV11-3 and TRBJ2-2, is EAGVVQSPRYKIIEKKQPVAFWCNPISGHNTLYWYLQNLGQGPELLIRYENEEAVDDSQLPKDRFSAERLKGVDSTLKIQPAELGDSAVYLCASSLRAGGPSGELFFGEGSRLTVL.